Following are 23 T cell receptor beta chains from one sample sequenced in a study of blood T cell repertoires in COVID-19. TCRdb's table, derived via immunoSEQ multiplex PCR, lists solely in-frame clones and lacks some. This table has 250,000 to 350,000 clones, more than 75% appearing once. The sample comprised PBMCs or T cells enriched from blood (not recorded which). These receptors were obtained from a woman in her late teens or twenties who had recovered from COVID-19.

The chain is built from TRBV7-6 and TRBJ2-2, with 9 bases identical to TRBD2. This CDR3 spans 16 amino acids. Trimming took 3 bases from V and 2 from J; bases not matched to a gene: 4. Germline V CDR1 and CDR2: SGHVS, FNYEAQ. The CDR3 DNA reads TGTGCCAGCAGCTTCTCCGGGACTAGCAACACCGGGGAGCTGTTTTTT. It is translated as CASSFSGTSNTGELFF. Full variable domain (outside the CDR3, taken from reference TRBV7-6 and TRBJ2-2): GAGVSQSPRYKVTKRGQDVALRCDPISGHVSLYWYRQALGQGPEFLTYFNYEAQQDKSGLPNDRFSAERPEGSISTLTIQRTEQRDSAMYRCASSFSGTSNTGELFFGEGSRLTVL.

The chain links TRBV30 to TRBJ2-1; D might be TRBD1 (5 bases). The germline V gene has CDR1 GTSNPN and CDR2 SVGIG (reference sequence). This CDR3 spans 14 amino acids. V lost 3 bases to trimming and J lost 3 bases, with 12 bases between them. For the CDR3, the DNA is TGTGCCTGGAGGGGGCAGGCAAGCTACAATGAGCAGTTCTTC. Encoded protein: CAWRGQASYNEQFF.

This chain connects TRBV5-5 to TRBJ2-7; perhaps TRBD2 as D (6 bases). V lost 0 bases and J 7 bases, leaving 17 bases between the germline ends. CDR3 length: 15 residues. Germline assignment: CDR1 SGHKS and CDR2 YYEKEE (reference sequence). The CDR3 nucleotides are TGTGCCAGCAGCTTGGATACTAGCCGATCCGGTGAGCAGTACTTC. The encoded protein is CASSLDTSRSGEQYF.

The rearrangement uses TRBV25-1 and TRBJ2-3, with D tentatively TRBD1 (5 bases). The V gene's germline CDR1 is MGHDK and CDR2 SYGVNS. The V end was cut by 3 bases, the J end by 2 bases, with 15 bases between. The CDR3 contains 16 residues. As DNA, the CDR3 is TGTGCCAGCAGTGAGGGGCCCGATATTTACACAGATACGCAGTATTTT. Amino acid sequence: CASSEGPDIYTDTQYF.

The chain is built from TRBV28 and TRBJ1-5; D remains ambiguous. The CDR3 contains 13 residues. Trimming pared 10 bases from V and 0 bases from J, leaving 10 bases between. Germline V lookup: CDR1 MDHEN, CDR2 SYDVKM. CDR3 sequence reads: CATLEGSNQPQHF. CDR3 sequence (DNA): TGTGCCACCCTTGAGGGTAGCAATCAGCCCCAGCATTTT.

The chain employs TRBV3-1 (or the pseudogene TRBV3-2) and TRBJ2-1; TRBD2 might be the D (6 bases). CDR3 length: 16 amino acids. Per the germline V gene, CDR1 is LGHDT and CDR2 is YNNKEL (reference sequence). Trimming removed 4 bases at V and 0 bases at J, with 13 bases between. CDR3 bases: TGTGCCAGCAGCCTAATCCGGGAGTCCTCCTACAATGAGCAGTTCTTC. It translates to CASSLIRESSYNEQFF.

A single count supports this clone. The chain has TRBV7-9 and TRBJ1-2, with unresolved D. V gave up 4 bases and J gave up 1 base, with 7 bases separating them. The CDR3 loop spans 13 amino acids. CDR1 and CDR2 from the germline V gene are SEHNR and FQNEAQ (reference sequence). This CDR3 is CASSYSLNYGYTF. The CDR3 bases are TGTGCCAGCAGCTACAGTCTTAACTATGGCTACACCTTC.

Comments on this clone: At one of its ends the junction is not consistent with the germline gene, which may arise from a read error. The V call is TRBV29-1, the J call TRBJ1-2, with 7 bases lining up with TRBD1. The CDR3 is 12 residues long. CDR1 and CDR2 (germline): SQVTM, ANQGSEA. The CDR3 here is CSVEDREGGYTF. In DNA form, the CDR3 reads TGCAGCGTGGAAGACAGGGAAGGTGGCTACACCTTC.

The genes are TRBV27 and TRBJ2-1, with a tentative D call TRBD2 (7 bases). With 5 bases removed from V and 5 bases from J, the gap between germline ends came to 16 bases. The CDR3 has 15 amino acids. The germline gives CDR1 MNHEY, CDR2 SMNVEV (reference sequence). The CDR3 is CASSPHREGHNEQFF. The CDR3 DNA is TGTGCCAGCAGTCCACACAGGGAGGGACACAATGAGCAGTTCTTC.

The chain uses TRBV6-5 and TRBJ1-2, with a tentative D call TRBD1 (6 bases). CDR3 size: 15 residues. CDR1 is MNHEY, CDR2 SVGAGI, per germline. Trimming stripped 8 bases from V and 8 bases from J, with 24 bases between. The CDR3, as DNA: TGTGCCAGCGGAGTCCGGGACACGCAATCACAGGGCTACACCTTC. Translating gives CASGVRDTQSQGYTF.

The chain joins TRBV6-5 to TRBJ2-7, with 10 bases aligning to TRBD1. The junction had 5 bases not matched to a gene; V was cut back by 4 bases and J by 5 bases. Germline V gene lookup returns CDR1 MNHEY and CDR2 SVGAGI. The CDR3 contains 14 residues. In DNA, the CDR3 is TGTGCCAGCAGTTCCGGACAGGGGGTCAACGAGCAGTACTTC. This gives the protein CASSSGQGVNEQYF.

The chain joins TRBV5-8 to TRBJ1-1, with TRBD1 as a possible D gene (6 bases). This CDR3 has 14 residues. Germline V gene lookup returns CDR1 SGHTS and CDR2 YDEGEE. Trimming removed 3 bases at V and 0 bases at J, with 9 bases between. In DNA form, the CDR3 reads TGTGCCAGCAGCTGGGGGCCAGTGAACACTGAAGCTTTCTTT. This translates into CASSWGPVNTEAFF.

The chain is built from TRBV30 and TRBJ2-3; the D is unclear. This CDR3 region has 11 residues. Germline CDR1 and CDR2: GTSNPN and SVGIG (reference sequence). The V gene lost 0 bases and the J gene lost 6 bases, with 4 bases spanning the gap. Written as DNA, the CDR3 is TGTGCCTGGAGTGTCGAGGATACGCAGTATTTT. It codes for CAWSVEDTQYF.

In this sample, this clone turned up a few times. The rearrangement links TRBV14 to TRBJ2-7; D is unresolved. Per the germline V gene, CDR1 is SGHDN and CDR2 is FVKESK. The V end was cut by 4 bases, the J end by 3 bases, with 7 bases between. The length of the CDR3 is 12 residues. The CDR3 DNA follows: TGTGCCAGCAGCCCTACCAACTACGAGCAGTACTTC. It is translated as CASSPTNYEQYF.

J is TRBJ1-2 and V is TRBV9; TRBD1 aligns across 9 bases. Germline-derived CDR1 and CDR2 are SGDLS and YYNGEE. The CDR3 has 13 amino acids. V was pared by 3 bases and J by 7 bases, with 4 bases of the junction left unmatched. CDR3 protein: CASSADRGCGYTF. CDR3 sequence (DNA): TGTGCCAGCAGCGCGGACAGGGGTTGTGGCTACACCTTC.

The chain is built from TRBV7-9 and TRBJ1-1; possibly TRBD1 for D (6 bases). Between the trimmed V and J ends, which lost 0 bases and 0 bases, there was a span of 8 bases. The CDR3 is 15 residues long. Germline V gene sequence: CDR1 SEHNR, CDR2 FQNEAQ (reference sequence). CDR3: CASSLAQGMNTEAFF. The CDR3 bases are TGTGCCAGCAGCTTAGCCCAGGGGATGAACACTGAAGCTTTCTTT.

This clone was recorded a few times. The rearrangement uses TRBV10-3 and TRBJ2-3; 7 positions match TRBD2. V dropped 10 bases and J dropped 4; count of bases not matched to a gene: 5. CDR1 and CDR2 from the germline V gene are ENHRY and SYGVKD. This CDR3 spans 12 amino acids. The CDR3 DNA sequence: TGTGCCAGCACGGGAGGCCCAGATACGCAGTATTTT. It is translated as CASTGGPDTQYF.

The chain employs TRBV30 and TRBJ2-1; D remains unclear. V was clipped by 4 bases and J by 6 bases, with 13 bases between them. The CDR3 runs to 13 residues. Germline V gene data show CDR1 as GTSNPN and CDR2 as SVGIG (reference sequence). The CDR3 here is CAWNGVVGNEQFF. CDR3 nucleotide sequence: TGTGCCTGGAACGGAGTGGTGGGCAATGAGCAGTTCTTC.

This clone turned up a few times. The V call is TRBV14, the J call TRBJ1-2; D uncertain. Trimming left V 1 base short and J 4 bases short, with 7 bases between. Germline CDR1 reads SGHDN; CDR2 reads FVKESK. The CDR3 contains 13 residues. The CDR3 bases are TGTGCCAGCAGCCAAGGTTGGCCCTATGGCTACACCTTC. This sequence encodes CASSQGWPYGYTF.

This chain joins TRBV5-6 and TRBJ2-7; possibly TRBD1 for D (5 bases). The CDR3 is 14 amino acids. The V and J ends lost 0 bases and 5 bases respectively, with 12 bases between them. CDR1 is SGHDT and CDR2 is YYEEEE in the germline V gene. For the CDR3, the DNA is TGTGCCAGCAGCTTGGGGCAGAACAGGAACGAGCAGTACTTC. Translated: CASSLGQNRNEQYF.

The genes are TRBV19 and TRBJ1-2; TRBD1 is a possible D gene (5 bases). V shed 9 bases and J shed 8 bases, with 25 bases lying between them. CDR3 length: 15 amino acids. Germline lookup yields CDR1 LNHDA and CDR2 SQIVND (reference sequence). CDR3 DNA sequence: TGTGCCAGCACTGTGACACCTACAGGCGGAAGCGGCTACACCTTC. Its translation is CASTVTPTGGSGYTF.

The rearrangement uses TRBV9 and TRBJ2-6, with TRBD1 matching 9 bases. Germline-derived CDR1 and CDR2 are SGDLS and YYNGEE. The length of the CDR3 is 18 residues. Trimming at V came to 1 base and at J to 0 bases, leaving 5 bases not matched to a gene. The CDR3 here is CASSVRTGVPSGANVLTF. Here the CDR3 DNA reads TGTGCCAGCAGCGTAAGGACAGGGGTTCCCTCTGGGGCCAACGTCCTGACTTTC. Using reference TRBV9 and TRBJ2-6 for the parts outside the CDR3, the full variable domain is DSGVTQTPKHLITATGQRVTLRCSPRSGDLSVYWYQQSLDQGLQFLIQYYNGEERAKGNILERFSAQQFPDLHSELNLSSLELGDSALYFCASSVRTGVPSGANVLTFGAGSRLTVL.

A single count supports this clone. V and J are TRBV13 and TRBJ1-1; 8 bases agree with TRBD1. Germline-derived CDR1 and CDR2 are PRHDT and FYEKMQ (reference sequence). V gave up 0 bases and J gave up 1 base; unmatched junction bases: 4. The CDR3 spans 16 residues. The CDR3 here is CASSLGLGTGNTEAFF. CDR3 DNA sequence: TGTGCCAGCAGCTTAGGCTTGGGGACAGGGAACACTGAAGCTTTCTTT.